This T cell receptor (beta chain) was recorded in a study of post-analysis software for immune sequencing data. General study findings and limits: Batch-matched samples strongly co-clustered by F measure. Compared with controls, patients had more of five TRBV segments, including TRBV5-6, TRBV5-1 and TRBV20-1.

Unique-molecular-identifier-tagged TCR beta cDNA libraries were used. Around 460,000 cDNA molecules came from approximately 1 to 10 million T cells. A single record per CDR3 protein comes from TCRdb applying MiXCR to the PCR reads. The data show 750,000 to 900,000 distinct CDR3 sequences, about 45% seen once. With regard to this clonotype: Its antigen remains unidentified.

The CDR3 extends over 13 amino acids. Input material: blood. This chain joins TRBV21-1 and TRBJ2-7. TRBV21-1 is recorded as a pseudogene. The receptor was derived from a girl between 10 and 17 years old with multiple sclerosis. The CDR3 region has the DNA TGTGCCAGCAGCAAAGTACTTCCCTACGAGCAGTACTTC. It codes for CASSKVLPYEQYF.